Listed below are T cell receptor beta chains from one sample, sequenced in a study of blood T cells in healthy people across ages. TCRdb reprocessed the 5' RACE reads with MiXCR, giving one entry per CDR3 protein. The table lists hundreds of thousands of distinct CDR3 sequences, 40% to 55% of them singletons, with around 23% in the top ten. The source material was blood. These receptors were obtained from a man aged 80 or over in good health. Each CDR3 is given with its conserved first and last residue. A D gene is named only where the DNA matches it firmly. Not every row has a clone size; where given, it reads once, few, many or a size class.

CDR3 DNA: TGTGCCAGCAGTCCCAGAATGACTCTGAGCACAGATACGCAGTATTTT
CDR3 protein: CASSPRMTLSTDTQYF
clone size: once
D gene: .
V gene: TRBV6-2/TRBV6-3
J gene: TRBJ2-3

CDR3 DNA: TGCAGCGTTGGCCAGGGACAGGTCTATGGCTACACCTTC
CDR3 protein: CSVGQGQVYGYTF
clone size: once
D gene: TRBD1
V gene: TRBV29-1
J gene: TRBJ1-2

CDR3 DNA: TGTGCCGGGGGAACACCCCTCCACTTT
CDR3 protein: CAGGTPLHF
clone size: few
D gene: .
V gene: TRBV7-9
J gene: TRBJ1-6

CDR3 DNA: TGTGCCAGCAATTATCGGGGGCGCGAGCAGTACTTC
CDR3 protein: CASNYRGREQYF
clone size: once
D gene: .
V gene: TRBV18
J gene: TRBJ2-7

CDR3 DNA: TGTGCCAGCAGCTTAGTAAGCGACAGCTCGAACACTGAAGCTTTCTTT
CDR3 protein: CASSLVSDSSNTEAFF
clone size: .
D gene: .
V gene: TRBV7-2
J gene: TRBJ1-1

CDR3 DNA: TGCGCCAGCAGCCAGGGTGGGGGGGCCAACGTCCTGACTTTC
CDR3 protein: CASSQGGGANVLTF
clone size: few
D gene: .
V gene: TRBV4-3
J gene: TRBJ2-6

CDR3 DNA: TGCAGTGCTAGAGATTTAACGAATATGGCTTTCTTT
CDR3 protein: CSARDLTNMAFF
clone size: few
D gene: .
V gene: TRBV20-1
J gene: TRBJ1-1

CDR3 DNA: TGTGCCATCAAGAACGGGAGGGCCGGAGAGACCCAGTACTTC
CDR3 protein: CAIKNGRAGETQYF
clone size: .
D gene: TRBD2
V gene: TRBV10-3
J gene: TRBJ2-5

CDR3 DNA: TGTGCCAGCAGCGTGACTAGCGGGAGGGGAGAGACCCAGTACTTC
CDR3 protein: CASSVTSGRGETQYF
clone size: .
D gene: TRBD2
V gene: TRBV9
J gene: TRBJ2-5

CDR3 DNA: TGTGCCAGCAGCCCCGGGCTGGACAGGGGGTATACGCAGTATTTT
CDR3 protein: CASSPGLDRGYTQYF
clone size: .
D gene: TRBD1
V gene: TRBV25-1
J gene: TRBJ2-3

CDR3 DNA: TGCAGCGTTGTTGTTGCGGAAAGCTCCTACAATGAGCAGTTCTTC
CDR3 protein: CSVVVAESSYNEQFF
clone size: many
D gene: .
V gene: TRBV29-1
J gene: TRBJ2-1

CDR3 DNA: TGCGCCAGCAGCTTGGACAGGGTTCGGGAGCAGTACTTC
CDR3 protein: CASSLDRVREQYF
clone size: .
D gene: .
V gene: TRBV5-1
J gene: TRBJ2-7

CDR3 DNA: TGTGCCAGCAGCCAAGGGGTTCAGAATTCACCCCTCCACTTT
CDR3 protein: CASSQGVQNSPLHF
clone size: .
D gene: .
V gene: TRBV3-1
J gene: TRBJ1-6

CDR3 DNA: TGTGCCAGCGCCGGGACTCCCATCCCCACAGATACGCAGTATTTT
CDR3 protein: CASAGTPIPTDTQYF
clone size: many
D gene: .
V gene: TRBV27
J gene: TRBJ2-3

CDR3 DNA: TGTGCCATCAGTGACGGTCGCGAAGAGACCCAGTACTTC
CDR3 protein: CAISDGREETQYF
clone size: .
D gene: .
V gene: TRBV10-3
J gene: TRBJ2-5

CDR3 DNA: TGTGCCAGCCAAGCCGGGACTAGCGGACAAGAGACCCAGTACTTC
CDR3 protein: CASQAGTSGQETQYF
clone size: .
D gene: TRBD2
V gene: TRBV11-3
J gene: TRBJ2-5

CDR3 DNA: TGTGCCAGCAGCGCGGGACAGGGAGGAGAAAAACTGTTTTTT
CDR3 protein: CASSAGQGGEKLFF
clone size: .
D gene: TRBD1
V gene: TRBV12-3/TRBV12-4
J gene: TRBJ1-4

CDR3 DNA: TGTGCCAGCAGTTCCACCGGGTGGTTGGAGACCCAGTACTTC
CDR3 protein: CASSSTGWLETQYF
clone size: few
D gene: .
V gene: TRBV6-5
J gene: TRBJ2-5

CDR3 DNA: TGTGCCAGCAGCTTCACTCTAGCGGGCTCCTACAATGAGCAGTTCTTC
CDR3 protein: CASSFTLAGSYNEQFF
clone size: .
D gene: TRBD2
V gene: TRBV7-9
J gene: TRBJ2-1

CDR3 DNA: TGTGCCAGCAGACACAACACTGAAGCTTTCTTT
CDR3 protein: CASRHNTEAFF
clone size: many
D gene: .
V gene: TRBV6-5
J gene: TRBJ1-1

CDR3 DNA: TGTGCCAGCAGCGTAGATACAGGGCGCAATGAGCAGTTCTTC
CDR3 protein: CASSVDTGRNEQFF
clone size: few
D gene: .
V gene: TRBV9
J gene: TRBJ2-1

CDR3 DNA: TGCGCCGGCAGCCAAGAGGCAGCGGGGGTCTACAATGAGCAGTTCTTC
CDR3 protein: CAGSQEAAGVYNEQFF
clone size: .
D gene: TRBD2
V gene: TRBV4-3
J gene: TRBJ2-1

CDR3 DNA: TGTGCCAGCAGCTTAGTGGGGGGATTCCCGAACACCGGGGAGCTGTTTTTT
CDR3 protein: CASSLVGGFPNTGELFF
clone size: .
D gene: .
V gene: TRBV7-2
J gene: TRBJ2-2

CDR3 DNA: TGTGCCAGCAGCCAAGGCCTCCGGGGGGCCGAGCAGTACTTC
CDR3 protein: CASSQGLRGAEQYF
clone size: .
D gene: .
V gene: TRBV3-1
J gene: TRBJ2-7

CDR3 DNA: TGCAGTGCTCGCCAGACTAGCGGGAGGGCTTACTCCTACAATGAGCAGTTCTTC
CDR3 protein: CSARQTSGRAYSYNEQFF
clone size: few
D gene: TRBD2
V gene: TRBV20-1
J gene: TRBJ2-1

CDR3 DNA: TGTGCCAGCAGTGCCCTCGATCGGGGGAATTCACCCCTCCACTTT
CDR3 protein: CASSALDRGNSPLHF
clone size: many
D gene: .
V gene: TRBV6-6
J gene: TRBJ1-6

CDR3 DNA: TGTGCCAGCAGCTTAGCGTATCTGGGGAGGAATATGAAGACCCAGTACTTC
CDR3 protein: CASSLAYLGRNMKTQYF
clone size: .
D gene: .
V gene: TRBV7-2
J gene: TRBJ2-5

CDR3 DNA: TGCAGTGCTAGACCGGGACTAGCGCCCGCCGGGGAGCTGTTTTTT
CDR3 protein: CSARPGLAPAGELFF
clone size: .
D gene: TRBD2
V gene: TRBV20-1
J gene: TRBJ2-2

CDR3 DNA: TGTGCCAGCAGTAAGTACAGCTCCTACGAGCAGTACTTC
CDR3 protein: CASSKYSSYEQYF
clone size: .
D gene: .
V gene: TRBV25-1
J gene: TRBJ2-7

CDR3 DNA: TGTGCCAGCTCACCAGGGACTGGGGCCAACGTCCTGACTTTC
CDR3 protein: CASSPGTGANVLTF
clone size: .
D gene: .
V gene: TRBV18
J gene: TRBJ2-6

CDR3 DNA: TGTGCCAGCAGCGAAGGGGGACAGGGAAATGAAAAACTGTTTTTT
CDR3 protein: CASSEGGQGNEKLFF
clone size: .
D gene: TRBD1
V gene: TRBV12-3/TRBV12-4
J gene: TRBJ1-4

CDR3 DNA: TGCAGCACGAACACTGAAGCTTTCTTT
CDR3 protein: CSTNTEAFF
clone size: few
D gene: .
V gene: TRBV29-1
J gene: TRBJ1-1

CDR3 DNA: TGTGCCAGCAGCTTAGCGCTGGACATGAGCACTGAAGCTTTCTTT
CDR3 protein: CASSLALDMSTEAFF
clone size: .
D gene: .
V gene: TRBV7-9
J gene: TRBJ1-1

CDR3 DNA: TGCAGTGCTAGGATAGGAACGGAGGAGCAGTTCTTC
CDR3 protein: CSARIGTEEQFF
clone size: .
D gene: .
V gene: TRBV20-1
J gene: TRBJ2-1

CDR3 DNA: TGTGCCAGCAGCCCCAGTTCCACTGGGGCCAACGTCCTGACTTTC
CDR3 protein: CASSPSSTGANVLTF
clone size: .
D gene: .
V gene: TRBV28
J gene: TRBJ2-6

CDR3 DNA: TGTGCCAGCAGTTTCGCCTATAATTCACCCCTCCACTTT
CDR3 protein: CASSFAYNSPLHF
clone size: many
D gene: .
V gene: TRBV6-5
J gene: TRBJ1-6

CDR3 DNA: TGCAGTGCTAGGGGCAAGGGGGCGCAGCCCCAGCATTTT
CDR3 protein: CSARGKGAQPQHF
clone size: once
D gene: TRBD1
V gene: TRBV20-1
J gene: TRBJ1-5

CDR3 DNA: TGTGCCAGCAGCCTAAGAAGACAGGCCGCGAACACCGGGGAGCTGTTTTTT
CDR3 protein: CASSLRRQAANTGELFF
clone size: .
D gene: .
V gene: TRBV7-2
J gene: TRBJ2-2

CDR3 DNA: TGTGCCAGCAGGCCCCAGGCTGCGGGCGAGCAGTACTTC
CDR3 protein: CASRPQAAGEQYF
clone size: .
D gene: .
V gene: TRBV7-8
J gene: TRBJ2-7

CDR3 DNA: TGTGCCAGCAGCAAAAGGGGGACTGAAGCTAACTATGGCTACACCTTC
CDR3 protein: CASSKRGTEANYGYTF
clone size: .
D gene: .
V gene: TRBV7-2
J gene: TRBJ1-2

CDR3 DNA: TGTGCCAGCAGTTACAGTGGGGCGGCAGGGAGCGCCAAAAACATTCAGTACTTC
CDR3 protein: CASSYSGAAGSAKNIQYF
clone size: once
D gene: .
V gene: TRBV6-2/TRBV6-3
J gene: TRBJ2-4

CDR3 DNA: TGTGCCAGCAGAGGGTTTTCCCAAGAGACCCAGTACTTC
CDR3 protein: CASRGFSQETQYF
clone size: .
D gene: .
V gene: TRBV6-2/TRBV6-3
J gene: TRBJ2-5